This note documents a single TCR beta chain sequence. This clonotype was recorded at least ten times. Its antigen specificity is not known. No base-level quality is on record; no much larger clone is a single base apart. The library was obtained by multiplex PCR. The instrument was an Illumina HiSeq 4000. To build TCR beta libraries, CDR3 regions were amplified by Arm-PCR using iRepertoire HTBI primers. PCR products were gel purified before sequencing. Regarding the original processing steps: Gene usage analysis of CDR3 amino acid clonotypes relied on the approximately 62 TRBV and around 14 TRBJ segments identified across samples. COPE and FqMerger were used to merge filtered high-quality paired reads into contigs. BLAST was used to align contigs to IMGT TRBV, TRBD and TRBJ reference genes, with CDR3 defined following IMGT. Any clonotype with a frequency above 0.1% was counted as a highly expanded clone. Shannon entropy served as the measure of repertoire diversity, while the Gini coefficient captured V-J evenness. Clonotypes shared by more than one individual were considered public. In-frame beta chains were kept once TCRdb had trimmed the public reads at Q25 with fastp and called clones with MiXCR. All rows with the same CDR3 protein become a single entry with the most common DNA and genes. The V and J calls here are based on TCRdb, not the publication. Within this sample are 400,000 to 650,000 distinct CDR3 sequences, with about 16% of them counted one time only. Jointly, the top ten make up roughly 25% of the sample.

This sample was included in a study of regulatory T cells in long-lasting Graves disease (TCRdb year 2021). For the wider study: Antithyroid drugs had been taken for less than 3 months by newly diagnosed Graves' disease patients. Persistent Graves' disease patients were compared with newly diagnosed Graves' disease patients by peripheral blood TCR sequencing and RNA sequencing. The study took place in China and was registered as a clinical trial. A total of about 33 samples underwent TCR sequencing, from some 13 patients with persistent Graves' disease and roughly 20 patients with newly diagnosed Graves' disease. General study outcomes and caveats: Persistent patients shared more public clonotypes among themselves (roughly 2,700) than newly diagnosed patients did (about 970). The authors noted that the small sample size was a limitation that may lower accuracy. Persistent Graves' disease patients showed lower TCR Shannon entropy and fewer highly expanded clones than newly diagnosed patients, suggesting clonal expansion. Sequencing and analysis were restricted to the TCR beta chain. TRBV28, TRBJ1-2 and TRBJ2-5 were preferentially used in persistent disease, while TRBV20-1 and TRBJ2-1 were favored in newly diagnosed disease. Only peripheral blood was studied, because thyroid tissue, the primary lesion, was inaccessible.

Per the publication, the time point label means: newly diagnosed GD, antithyroid drugs for less than 3 months. For both TCR sequencing and RNA sequencing, RNA was extracted from PBMCs in TRIzol. Graves' disease was diagnosed according to American Thyroid Association guidelines. Patients were recruited from an endocrinology department in Xi'an, China. From each patient, around 9 milliliters of peripheral blood was collected into an EDTA anticoagulant tube. Ficoll Paque Plus density gradient separation was used to isolate PBMCs, and no further T cell sorting was performed. RNA quality was checked with an Agilent 2100 Bioanalyzer and agarose gel, and concentration with a NanoDrop 2000. The germline V gene sets CDR1 to SGHVS and CDR2 to FQNEAQ. Between the V and J ends, shortened by 0 bases and 5 bases respectively, the junction contains 11 bases. From cysteine to phenylalanine, the CDR3 is 15 amino acids long. The entry retains the CDR3 DNA only, 45 bases that are in frame from base 1.

This sample was shared with a second study, whose subject was T cells in Graves' hyperthyroidism and ophthalmopathy. From the second report: A patient counted as having stable Graves' hyperthyroidism if no progression to ophthalmopathy occurred over 18 months of follow-up. The hyperthyroidism patients were between 18 and 65 years old and newly diagnosed, with a disease duration of less than 2 months. The study excluded patients with uncontrolled infections, other autoimmune diseases, pregnancy or lactation. Clinical symptoms, serum thyroxine and TRAb, thyroid ultrasound, and orbital computed tomography formed the basis for the diagnoses. A first-round RT-PCR of the TCR CDR3 used the HTBI primer set with the Qiagen OneStep RT-PCR kit. Most expanded thyroid clonotypes (frequency above 0.001) were also found in blood, which suggests that blood repertoires may mirror thyroid immune responses. A 13 V-J signature model separated ophthalmopathy from stable hyperthyroidism, with about 90% sensitivity and 81% to 83% specificity in cross-validation and 80%/75% in testing. In validation, the model predicted progression to ophthalmopathy with approximately 70% sensitivity and less than 75% specificity, a median of 6.5 months before onset. To identify distinguishing TCR V-J signatures, a discovery cohort of around 100 patients was used, comprising 43 with Graves' ophthalmopathy and approximately 57 with stable Graves' hyperthyroidism. Prospective prediction of ophthalmopathy was tested in an independent validation cohort of 18 to 20 hyperthyroidism patients and 15 to 17 patients who later progressed to ophthalmopathy. For training and testing, the 100 or so patients in the discovery cohort were randomly divided in a 7:3 ratio. The study also compared thyroid tissue and blood T-cell repertoires from about six Graves' hyperthyroidism patients. After sampling, hyperthyroidism patients received methimazole starting at 30 mg daily, and ophthalmopathy patients received high-dose intravenous methylprednisolone. A second multiplex PCR round built the libraries, followed by size selection and purification. Sequencing of the libraries was done on an Illumina HiSeq2000 using paired-end 100 bp reads. SOAPnuke was used to process the raw data, throwing out any read that contained adapters or uncalled bases, had a mean Phred below 15, or lacked an exact constant-primer or identifier match. High-quality paired reads were merged with COPE v1.2.5, and unique nucleotide sequences were defined as clonotypes. MiTCR v1.1 was used to align the clonotypes against IMGT TRBV, TRBD and TRBJ reference segments. The analysis was restricted to V-J combinations with a frequency above 0.0001, which together covered over 99% of the repertoires. The TCS score was defined as F50 (clonal expansion) divided by E x V (chaos), with BLOSUM62-based TCRdist calculated between CDR3 peptides within each V-J. Welch's t-statistics and random forest reduced 500 to 650 V-J features to roughly 13, which were used in a naive Bayes classifier (R e1071). No statistical method was used to fix the sample size in advance, and group allocation was not hidden from the investigators. The paper reports TCR Vbeta CDR3 sequencing of some 140 peripheral blood samples: approximately 41 ophthalmopathy, under 85 hyperthyroidism and around 17 progressor patients.

Sequenced material: peripheral blood mononuclear cells (PBMCs), taken at new diagnosis, from a patient treated with antithyroid drugs. The sequence links TRBV7-8 to TRBJ2-1; no D gene is confidently identified. The TCR sequence derives from a woman aged 35-65 years with Graves disease. Donor details come from another sample of the same person, matched by shared clones. The CDR3 region reads CASSLARLENNEQFF. The DNA reads TGTGCCAGCAGCTTAGCACGGTTGGAGAACAATGAGCAGTTCTTC.